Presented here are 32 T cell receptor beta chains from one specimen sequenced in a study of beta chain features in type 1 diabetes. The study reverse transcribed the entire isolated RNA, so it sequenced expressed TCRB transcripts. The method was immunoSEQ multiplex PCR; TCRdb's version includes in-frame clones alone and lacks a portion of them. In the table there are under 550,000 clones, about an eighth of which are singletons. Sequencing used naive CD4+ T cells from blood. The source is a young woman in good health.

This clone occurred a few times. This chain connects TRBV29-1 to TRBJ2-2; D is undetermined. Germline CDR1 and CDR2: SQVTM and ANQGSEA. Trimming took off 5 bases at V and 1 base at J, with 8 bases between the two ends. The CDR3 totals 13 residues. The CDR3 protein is CSVWLGNTGELFF. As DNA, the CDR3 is TGCAGCGTTTGGTTGGGGAACACCGGGGAGCTGTTTTTT.

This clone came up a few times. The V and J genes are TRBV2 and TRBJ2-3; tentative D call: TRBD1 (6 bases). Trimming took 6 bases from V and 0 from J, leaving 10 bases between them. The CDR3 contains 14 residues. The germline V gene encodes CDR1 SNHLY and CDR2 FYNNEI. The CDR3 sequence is CASRLRGSTDTQYF. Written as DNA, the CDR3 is TGTGCCAGCAGACTCAGGGGTAGCACAGATACGCAGTATTTT.

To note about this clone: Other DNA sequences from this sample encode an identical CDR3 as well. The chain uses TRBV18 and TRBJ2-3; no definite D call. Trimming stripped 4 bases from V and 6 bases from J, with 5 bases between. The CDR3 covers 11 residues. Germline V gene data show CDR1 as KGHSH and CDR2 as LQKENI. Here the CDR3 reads CASSLQDTQYF. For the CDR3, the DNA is TGTGCCAGCTCACTCCAGGATACGCAGTATTTT.

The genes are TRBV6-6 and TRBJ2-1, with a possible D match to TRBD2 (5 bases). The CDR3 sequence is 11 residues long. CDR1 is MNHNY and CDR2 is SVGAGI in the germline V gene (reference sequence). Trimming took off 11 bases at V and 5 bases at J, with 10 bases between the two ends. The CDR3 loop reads CALSGNNEQFF. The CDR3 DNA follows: TGTGCCTTGTCCGGGAACAATGAGCAGTTCTTC.

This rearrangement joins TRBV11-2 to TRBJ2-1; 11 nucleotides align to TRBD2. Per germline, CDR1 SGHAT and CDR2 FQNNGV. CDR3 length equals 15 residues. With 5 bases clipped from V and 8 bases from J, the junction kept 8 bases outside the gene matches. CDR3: CASSARLAGFDEQFF. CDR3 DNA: TGTGCCAGCAGCGCCCGACTAGCGGGGTTCGATGAGCAGTTCTTC.

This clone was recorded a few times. CDR3: CASSFSGGAYEQYV. The CDR3, as DNA: TGTGCCAGCAGTTTTAGCGGGGGGGCCTACGAGCAGTACGTC. The rearrangement links TRBV27 to TRBJ2-7; 11 bases are shared with TRBD2. V was clipped by 3 bases and J by 2 bases; unmatched bases: 0. Germline V CDR1 and CDR2: MNHEY, SMNVEV (reference sequence). The CDR3 runs 14 residues.

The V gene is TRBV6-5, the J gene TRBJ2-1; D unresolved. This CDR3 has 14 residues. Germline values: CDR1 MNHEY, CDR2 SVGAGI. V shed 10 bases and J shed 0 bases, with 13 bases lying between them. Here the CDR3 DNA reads TGTGCCATCACTAAAGACTTCTCCTACAATGAGCAGTTCTTC. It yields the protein CAITKDFSYNEQFF.

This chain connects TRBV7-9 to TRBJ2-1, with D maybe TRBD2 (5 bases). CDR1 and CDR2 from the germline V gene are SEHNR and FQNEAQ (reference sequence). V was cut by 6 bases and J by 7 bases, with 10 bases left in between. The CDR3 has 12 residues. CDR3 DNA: TGTGCCAGCAGGGGAGCGGAAAATGAGCAGTTCTTC. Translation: CASRGAENEQFF. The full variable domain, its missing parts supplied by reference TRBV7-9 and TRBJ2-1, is DTGVSQNPRHKITKRGQNVTFRCDPISEHNRLYWYRQTLGQGPEFLTYFQNEAQLEKSRLLSDRFSAERPKGSFSTLEIQRTEQGDSAMYLCASRGAENEQFFGPGTRLTVL.

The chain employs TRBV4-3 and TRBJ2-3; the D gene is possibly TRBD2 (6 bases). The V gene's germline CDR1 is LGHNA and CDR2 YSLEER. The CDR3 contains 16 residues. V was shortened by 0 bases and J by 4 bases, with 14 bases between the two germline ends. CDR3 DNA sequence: TGCGCCAGCAGCCAAGATCGGAGCCCGGGGGCAGATACGCAGTATTTT. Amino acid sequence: CASSQDRSPGADTQYF.

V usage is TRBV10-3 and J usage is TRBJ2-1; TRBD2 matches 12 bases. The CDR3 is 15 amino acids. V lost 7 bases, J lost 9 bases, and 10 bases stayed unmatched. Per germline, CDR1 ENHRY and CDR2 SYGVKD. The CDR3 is CAIMPGLAGIGEQFF. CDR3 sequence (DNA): TGTGCCATCATGCCGGGACTAGCGGGTATCGGTGAGCAGTTCTTC.

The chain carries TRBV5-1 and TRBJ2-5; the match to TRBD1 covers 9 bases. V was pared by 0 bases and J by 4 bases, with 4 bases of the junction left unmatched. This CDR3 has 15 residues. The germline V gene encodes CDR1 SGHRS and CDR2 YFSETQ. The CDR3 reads CASSLGTGASETQYF. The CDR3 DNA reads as TGCGCCAGCAGCTTGGGGACAGGGGCCTCAGAGACCCAGTACTTC.

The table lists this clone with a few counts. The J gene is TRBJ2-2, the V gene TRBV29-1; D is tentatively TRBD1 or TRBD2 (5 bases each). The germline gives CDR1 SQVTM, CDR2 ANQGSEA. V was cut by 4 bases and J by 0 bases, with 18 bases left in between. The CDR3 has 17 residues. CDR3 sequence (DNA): TGCAGCGTTGGGGGGAAGGGAACGGCGACGAACACCGGGGAGCTGTTTTTT. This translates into CSVGGKGTATNTGELFF.

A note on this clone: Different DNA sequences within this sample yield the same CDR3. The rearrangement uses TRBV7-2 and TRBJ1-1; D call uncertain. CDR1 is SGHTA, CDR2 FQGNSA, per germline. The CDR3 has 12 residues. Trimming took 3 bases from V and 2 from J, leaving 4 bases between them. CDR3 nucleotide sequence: TGTGCCAGCAGCTTCCCTAACACTGAAGCTTTCTTT. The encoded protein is CASSFPNTEAFF.

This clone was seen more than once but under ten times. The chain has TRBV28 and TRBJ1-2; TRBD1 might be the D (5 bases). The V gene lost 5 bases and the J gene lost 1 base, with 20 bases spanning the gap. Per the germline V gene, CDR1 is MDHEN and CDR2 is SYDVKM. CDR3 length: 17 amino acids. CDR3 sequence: CASSPPGGGVVNYGYTF. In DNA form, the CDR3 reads TGTGCCAGCAGTCCCCCCGGTGGGGGGGTGGTTAACTATGGCTACACCTTC.

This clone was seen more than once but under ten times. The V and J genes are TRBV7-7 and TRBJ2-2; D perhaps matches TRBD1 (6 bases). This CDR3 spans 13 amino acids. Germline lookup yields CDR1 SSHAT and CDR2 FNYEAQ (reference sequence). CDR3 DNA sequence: TGTGCTAGTTCACAGGGCATTACCGGGGAGCTGTTTTTT. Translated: CASSQGITGELFF.

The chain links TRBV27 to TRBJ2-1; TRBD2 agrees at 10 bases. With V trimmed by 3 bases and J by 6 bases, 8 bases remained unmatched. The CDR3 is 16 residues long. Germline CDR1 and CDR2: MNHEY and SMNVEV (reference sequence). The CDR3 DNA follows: TGTGCCAGCAGTTTTGGAGCGGGAGGGCCCTTCAATGAGCAGTTCTTC. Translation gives CASSFGAGGPFNEQFF.

CDR3 sequence (DNA): TGTGCCAGCAGTTCATGGCGGGTCGGGACAGCAACTAATGAAAAACTGTTTTTT. Its protein product is CASSSWRVGTATNEKLFF. This chain connects TRBV27 to TRBJ1-4, with 7 bases aligning to TRBD1. The CDR3 loop spans 18 amino acids. The germline V gene encodes CDR1 MNHEY and CDR2 SMNVEV (reference sequence). The V segment lost 4 bases and the J segment 0 bases; nucleotides outside the gene matches: 11.

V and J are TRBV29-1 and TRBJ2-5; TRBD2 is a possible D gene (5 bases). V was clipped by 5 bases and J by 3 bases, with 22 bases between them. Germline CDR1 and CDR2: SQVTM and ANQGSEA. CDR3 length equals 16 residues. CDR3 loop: CSVNHLASYYEETQYF. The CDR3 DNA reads TGCAGCGTTAATCATCTAGCCAGTTATTACGAAGAGACCCAGTACTTC.

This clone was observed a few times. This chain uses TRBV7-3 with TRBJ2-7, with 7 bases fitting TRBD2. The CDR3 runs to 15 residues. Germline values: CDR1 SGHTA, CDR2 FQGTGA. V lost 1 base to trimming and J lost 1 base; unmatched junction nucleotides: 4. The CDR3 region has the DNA TGTGCCAGCAGCTTAAAGTCTAGCGGTTCCTACGAGCAGTACTTC. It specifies CASSLKSSGSYEQYF.

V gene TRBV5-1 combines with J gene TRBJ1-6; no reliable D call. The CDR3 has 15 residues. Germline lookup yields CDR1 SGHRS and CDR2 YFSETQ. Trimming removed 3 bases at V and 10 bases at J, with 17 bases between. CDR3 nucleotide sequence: TGCGCCAGCAGCTCTACGGGAAAGGGTAACTCACCCCTCCACTTT. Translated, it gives CASSSTGKGNSPLHF.

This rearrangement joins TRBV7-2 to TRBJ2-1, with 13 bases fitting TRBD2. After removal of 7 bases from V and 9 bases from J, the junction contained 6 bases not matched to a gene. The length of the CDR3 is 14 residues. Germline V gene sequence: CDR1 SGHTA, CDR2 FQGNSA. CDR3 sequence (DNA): TGTGCCAGCACCGGACTAGCGGGAGTAGCTGAGCAGTTCTTC. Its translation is CASTGLAGVAEQFF.

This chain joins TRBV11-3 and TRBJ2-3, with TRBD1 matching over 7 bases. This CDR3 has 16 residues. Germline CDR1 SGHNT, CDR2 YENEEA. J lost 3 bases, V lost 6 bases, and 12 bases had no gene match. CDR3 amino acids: CASSRGRDRVTDTQYF. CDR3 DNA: TGTGCCAGCAGTCGAGGCCGGGACAGAGTAACAGATACGCAGTATTTT.

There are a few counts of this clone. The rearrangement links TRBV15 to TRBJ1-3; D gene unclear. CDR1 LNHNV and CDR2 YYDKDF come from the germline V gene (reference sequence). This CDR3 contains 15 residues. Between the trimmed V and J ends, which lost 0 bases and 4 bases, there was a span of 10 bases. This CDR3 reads CATSRDWAVGNTIYF. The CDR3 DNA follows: TGTGCCACCAGCAGAGATTGGGCAGTCGGAAACACCATATATTTT.

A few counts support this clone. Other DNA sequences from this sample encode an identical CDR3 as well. The CDR3 spells CASSLDRGNQPQHF. The CDR3 nucleotides are TGCGCCAGCAGCTTGGACAGGGGAAATCAGCCCCAGCATTTT. V is TRBV5-1 and J is TRBJ1-5; 7 positions agree with TRBD1. Germline V CDR1 and CDR2: SGHRS, YFSETQ. Germline trimming cut 0 bases from V and 4 bases from J; bases unmatched to any gene: 1. The CDR3 covers 14 residues.

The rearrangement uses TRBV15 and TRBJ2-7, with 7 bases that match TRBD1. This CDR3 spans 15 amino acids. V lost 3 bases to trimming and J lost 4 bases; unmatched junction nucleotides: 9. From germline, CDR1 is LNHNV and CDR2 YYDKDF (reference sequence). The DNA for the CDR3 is TGTGCCACCAGCAGGGGACAGACCCAGGGGTACGAGCAGTACTTC. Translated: CATSRGQTQGYEQYF.

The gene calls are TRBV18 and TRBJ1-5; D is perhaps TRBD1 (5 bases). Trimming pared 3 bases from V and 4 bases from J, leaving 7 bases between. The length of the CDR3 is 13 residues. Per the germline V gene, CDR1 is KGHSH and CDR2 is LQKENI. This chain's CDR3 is CASSPGENQPQHF. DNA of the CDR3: TGTGCCAGCTCACCGGGGGAAAATCAGCCCCAGCATTTT.

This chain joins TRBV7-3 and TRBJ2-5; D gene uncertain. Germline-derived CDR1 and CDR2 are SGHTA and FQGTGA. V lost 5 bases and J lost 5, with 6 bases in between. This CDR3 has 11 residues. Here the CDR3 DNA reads TGTGCCAGCAGCGCCGGCGAGACCCAGTACTTC. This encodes CASSAGETQYF.

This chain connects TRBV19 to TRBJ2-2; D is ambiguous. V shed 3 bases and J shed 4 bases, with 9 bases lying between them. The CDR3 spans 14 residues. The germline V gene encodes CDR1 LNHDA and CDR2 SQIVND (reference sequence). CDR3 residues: CASSISGGTGELFF. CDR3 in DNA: TGTGCCAGTAGTATTTCCGGTGGCACCGGGGAGCTGTTTTTT.

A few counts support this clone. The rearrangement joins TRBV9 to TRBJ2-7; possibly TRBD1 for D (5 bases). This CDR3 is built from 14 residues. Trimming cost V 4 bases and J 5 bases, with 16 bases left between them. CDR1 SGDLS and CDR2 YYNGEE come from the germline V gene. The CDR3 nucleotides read TGTGCCAGCAGCCTAAGTGGGCAGGGTGACGAGCAGTACGTC. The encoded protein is CASSLSGQGDEQYV.

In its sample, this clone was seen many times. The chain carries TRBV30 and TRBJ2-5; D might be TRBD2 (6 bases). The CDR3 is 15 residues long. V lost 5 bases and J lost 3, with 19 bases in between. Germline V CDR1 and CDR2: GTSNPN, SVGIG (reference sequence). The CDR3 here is CAWFLYGVAEETQYF. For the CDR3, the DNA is TGTGCCTGGTTCCTTTACGGGGTAGCGGAAGAGACCCAGTACTTC.

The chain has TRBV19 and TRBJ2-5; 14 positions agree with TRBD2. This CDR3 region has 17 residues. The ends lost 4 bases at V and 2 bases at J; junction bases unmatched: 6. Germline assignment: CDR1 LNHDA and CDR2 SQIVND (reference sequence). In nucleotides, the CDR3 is TGTGCCAGTAGTAAGAGGACTAGCGGGAGGACTCAAGAGACCCAGTACTTC. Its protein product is CASSKRTSGRTQETQYF.

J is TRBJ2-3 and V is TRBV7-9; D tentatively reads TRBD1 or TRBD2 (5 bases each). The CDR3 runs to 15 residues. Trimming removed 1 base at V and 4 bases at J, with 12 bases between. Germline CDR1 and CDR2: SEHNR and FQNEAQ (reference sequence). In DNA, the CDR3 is TGTGCCAGCAGCTTAGTGTCAGGGAGTGCAGATACGCAGTATTTT. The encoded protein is CASSLVSGSADTQYF.